This T cell receptor (beta chain) was recovered during a study of T-cell memory formation after mild COVID-19. TCRdb re-analysed the 5' RACE reads in MiXCR, keeping a single row per CDR3 protein. The sample records 450,000 or so distinct CDR3 sequences, roughly 23% being singletons. This clonotype has just one count. The antigen remains unidentified. Findings and limits, study-wide: Contracting clones localized mainly to CM and EM when CD4+ and mainly to EMRA when CD8+. Memory cells collected pre-infection included some clones that later responded, suggesting cross-reactive memory joined. SARS-CoV-2 specificity was not confirmed for second-wave clones peaking on day 37. Contracting clones, day 15 to 85, had balanced CD4/CD8, and later expanders favored CD4+.

Trimming at V came to 5 bases and at J to 8 bases, leaving 9 bases not matched to a gene. The CDR3 contains 16 residues. This receptor was taken from an adult woman who had mild COVID-19 (a few samples of this study predate the infection). Cell type and time point are not known. The sequenced sample was PBMCs or a T cell subset sorted from them (not recorded which). The rearrangement links TRBV12-3 or TRBV12-4 to TRBJ1-6, with 10 bases fitting TRBD1. As DNA, the CDR3 is TGTGCCAGCAGTCCATCCAGACAGGGGGCCTATTCACCCCTCCACTTT. It yields the protein CASSPSRQGAYSPLHF.